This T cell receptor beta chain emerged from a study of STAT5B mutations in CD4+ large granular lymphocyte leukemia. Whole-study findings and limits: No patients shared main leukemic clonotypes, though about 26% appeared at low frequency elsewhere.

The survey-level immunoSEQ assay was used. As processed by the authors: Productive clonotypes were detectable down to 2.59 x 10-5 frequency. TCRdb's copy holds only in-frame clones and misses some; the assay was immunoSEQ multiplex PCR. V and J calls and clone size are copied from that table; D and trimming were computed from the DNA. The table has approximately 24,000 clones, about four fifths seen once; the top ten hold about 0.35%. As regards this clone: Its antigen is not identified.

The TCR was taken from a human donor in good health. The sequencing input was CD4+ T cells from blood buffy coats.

CDR3 protein: CASSLSVGADTQYF. Here the CDR3 DNA reads TGTGCCAGCAGCTTAAGTGTGGGGGCGGATACGCAGTATTTT. This sequence joins TRBV7-2 and TRBJ2-3; possibly TRBD1 for D (6 bases). Germline V gene sequence: CDR1 SGHTA, CDR2 FQGNSA. The CDR3 is 14 amino acids. V dropped 2 bases and J dropped 6 bases, with 12 bases sitting between them.